This TCR beta chain was observed in a study of long-term antiretroviral therapy in people with HIV. At least two post-ART and at least one pre-ART PBMC sample were available for each donor. The study used samples holding 1-10 million cryopreserved PBMC before DNA extraction. In the case of this clone: Its target is not known.

Study results and caveats: Repertoire composition at all time points was dominated by clones that had expanded before ART. ART adherence, viral resistance and therapy changes went undocumented.

Sequencing relied on immunoSEQ assay v3.0, run at survey level. The assay was immunoSEQ multiplex PCR, and TCRdb's table has in-frame clones only and misses some. Of 30,000 or so clones listed, approximately 85% are singletons. The specimen was unsorted PBMCs, collected 3 years after starting antiretroviral therapy. The receptor comes from a middle-aged man with HIV.

CDR3 sequence: CASSFLPDTEAFF. The CDR3 region has the DNA TGTGCCAGCAGTTTTTTGCCCGACACTGAAGCTTTCTTT. V and J are TRBV28 and TRBJ1-1, with unresolved D. Per the germline V gene, CDR1 is MDHEN and CDR2 is SYDVKM. This CDR3 contains 13 residues. Trimming left V 3 bases short and J 3 bases short, with 8 bases between.